The T cell receptor beta chain under discussion was sequenced for a study of blood T cell repertoires in COVID-19. Study background: The United States, Italy and Spain supplied acute and convalescent COVID-19 samples. PBMCs, B-cell-depleted T cells, or T cells were the source of the cDNA or gDNA that made up the material.

Study processing details: Nucleated cell counts were estimated from reference gene primer amplification. Clones were sequenced by immunoSEQ multiplex PCR, and TCRdb holds only the in-frame ones, with some missing. The V and J calls and the clone size are those of that table, but D and trimming were determined from the DNA. Of about 17,000 clones listed, roughly 77% are singletons. V shed 5 bases and J 12 bases; nucleotides not matched to a gene: 13. The CDR3 covers 15 residues. Germline assignment: CDR1 SGHTA and CDR2 FQGTGA. The TCR was taken from a man aged 60 to 69 with acute or convalescent COVID-19. The chain is built from TRBV7-3 and TRBJ2-1, with 10 bases lining up with TRBD2. Sequenced material: peripheral blood. For the CDR3, the DNA is TGTGCCAGCAGCCCGACTAGCGGGTGGGCCGGGGTGCAGTTCTTC. Residues: CASSPTSGWAGVQFF. Complete variable domain (other parts from reference TRBV7-3 and TRBJ2-1): GAGVSQTPSNKVTEKGKYVELRCDPISGHTALYWYRQSLGQGPEFLIYFQGTGAADDSGLPNDRFFAVRPEGSVSTLKIQRTERGDSAVYLCASSPTSGWAGVQFFGPGTRLTVL.